This is a list of T cell receptor beta chains from one sample in a study of blood T cell repertoires in COVID-19. Method: immunoSEQ multiplex PCR; TCRdb's copy keeps in-frame clones and lacks some. The sample comprises about 200,000 clones, 82% of which are singletons, and approximately 16% rests with the top ten. The sample was PBMCs or T cells enriched from blood (not recorded which). All receptors come from a man in his forties or fifties who had recovered from COVID-19. CDR3s include the opening cysteine and the closing phenylalanine or tryptophan. D genes are given only for firm matches. Clone size is stated in some rows and not others, as once, few, many or a class when expanded.

CDR3,J,size,D,V
CASSLGGPIYEQYF,TRBJ2-7,NA,NA,TRBV7-9
CASTPGLPGRPYEQYF,TRBJ2-7,NA,NA,TRBV3-1/TRBV3-2
CASSFIDEQFF,TRBJ2-1,NA,NA,TRBV12-3/TRBV12-4
CASSLHRDSTDTQYF,TRBJ2-3,NA,NA,TRBV7-2
CASSLGRSPLHF,TRBJ1-6,NA,NA,TRBV12-3/TRBV12-4
CAWKLQGNTEAFF,TRBJ1-1,NA,NA,TRBV30
CATSESQNYGYTF,TRBJ1-2,NA,NA,TRBV24-1
CASNSQGAGVIYGYTF,TRBJ1-2,NA,TRBD1,TRBV28
CASSPGGARNQPQHF,TRBJ1-5,NA,NA,TRBV2
CASSLFARNEQFF,TRBJ2-1,NA,NA,TRBV4-1
CASSLAWRGLGEKLFF,TRBJ1-4,NA,TRBD1,TRBV7-8
CASSQDNEKNIQYF,TRBJ2-4,NA,NA,TRBV3-1/TRBV3-2
CASSPEGAMCYEQYF,TRBJ2-7,NA,NA,TRBV3-1/TRBV3-2
CASSAGGRINSYEQYF,TRBJ2-7,NA,TRBD2,TRBV5-4
CAWSAWREQAFF,TRBJ1-1,NA,NA,TRBV30
CASSEFGGGGGTDTQYF,TRBJ2-3,NA,NA,TRBV25-1
CASSQEWAGRQYF,TRBJ2-3,NA,NA,TRBV4-1
CSVDRGRVRGYTF,TRBJ1-2,NA,TRBD1,TRBV29-1
CASSVDSSEEEAFF,TRBJ1-1,NA,NA,TRBV9
CASSVYRDSRYGYTF,TRBJ1-2,NA,TRBD1,TRBV19
CASSPRGVAGHSLFF,TRBJ2-1,NA,NA,TRBV6-4
CAISTGGLGTDTQYF,TRBJ2-3,NA,TRBD2,TRBV6-5
CASSAGEREGRYEQYF,TRBJ2-7,NA,TRBD2,TRBV2
CASSQQVSGANVLTF,TRBJ2-6,NA,NA,TRBV28
CASRRLAETGELFF,TRBJ2-2,once,TRBD2,TRBV3-1/TRBV3-2
CASSSYYEQYF,TRBJ2-7,once,NA,TRBV28
CASSLAAGLQKYF,TRBJ2-7,few,NA,TRBV7-2
CASSPMAGSEAFF,TRBJ1-1,NA,NA,TRBV18